This T cell receptor beta chain came from a study of OX40 agonist ivuxolimab in advanced cancers. With respect to the entire study: The costimulatory receptor OX40 (CD134) was targeted by ivuxolimab, a fully human IgG2 agonistic monoclonal antibody. In the dose-escalation cohort, 75% to 85% of patients were male, and the mean age was roughly 60 years with a range of about 20 to 80. Of the roughly 51 patients in dose escalation, about 20 had hepatocellular carcinoma, roughly 15 had melanoma, 9 had renal cell carcinoma and 9 had head and neck cancer. The paper reports the monotherapy dose-escalation portion (N ≈ 50 patients) of the phase I ivuxolimab trial. Partial responses were achieved by three dose-escalation patients, of whom one had hepatocellular carcinoma and two had cutaneous melanoma. Intravenous ivuxolimab was administered to patients every 2 weeks at six dose levels: 0.01, 0.1, 0.3, 1.5, 3 and 10 mg/kg. Prior anti-PD-1, anti-PD-L1 or anti-CTLA-4 therapy was permitted, and checkpoint inhibitors had been received by around 39% of dose-escalation patients. Peripheral TCRbeta sequencing aimed to test whether ivuxolimab altered TCR sequence diversity and caused clonal T-cell expansion.

What the research found in general, with its limitations: Low levels of normalized T-cell clonal expansion were also seen in some nonresponding patients. At doses of 0.1 to 3.0 mg/kg, clonal expansion of both CD4+ and CD8+ blood T cells was observed from baseline to week 6. In partial responders in the 0.1-3.0 mg/kg groups, normalized peripheral clonal expansion was found to be among the lowest, especially among CD8+ T cells. Antigen specificity was not determined for the clonally expanded peripheral T cells. On average, CD8+ T cells showed more expanded clones than CD4+ T cells after ivuxolimab.

Patients with autoimmune disease history or receiving systemic immunosuppression were excluded from the trial. Peripheral blood for TCR sequencing was drawn from every dose cohort at baseline, at cycle 4 day 1 and at cycle 7 day 1. The samples were taken from a phase I, first-in-human, multicenter, open-label dose-escalation trial of ivuxolimab. Adults with locally advanced or metastatic head and neck squamous cell, hepatocellular, melanoma or renal cell carcinoma were enrolled in the trial. CD4+ and CD8+ T cells were sorted separately from peripheral blood before TCR sequencing. Inclusive of the bounding cysteine and phenylalanine, the CDR3 is 15 residues long. Only the CDR3 part of the read is kept: 45 bases, read in frame from the first base. In the germline V gene, CDR1 corresponds to MNHEY and CDR2 to SVGAGI. Trimming takes 4 bases from V and 3 bases from J, and the germline ends sit 15 bases apart.

As for this clone: There is no known antigen for this receptor. Per-base qualities were not stored, and no clone one base away is much larger.

To sequence the TCRbeta CDR3 region, genomic DNA was isolated from the sorted cells. The immunoSEQ Assay was used for sequencing of TCRbeta CDR3 regions. The clones in this table, taken by TCRdb from immuneACCESS, are in-frame only. Not every clone is retained; where verified, under half of the shortfall comes from an unresolved V gene, and the cause of the rest is unknown. For this sample there are over 45,000 clones; roughly 84% appear just once. The leading ten clones occupy about 0.65% of the sample. The receptor was isolated from an adult with an advanced solid tumor such as melanoma, head and neck, liver or kidney cancer. The sequenced sample was CD4+ or CD8+ T cells sorted from blood, obtained in a trial of the OX40 agonist ivuxolimab. The chain uses TRBV6-5 and TRBJ1-1; no D gene can be assigned with confidence. Read as DNA, the sequence is TGTGCCAGCAGTTCTCGGGGAGGCCAGTACACTGAAGCTTTCTTT. The resulting protein is CASSSRGGQYTEAFF.